The sequence of this T cell receptor beta chain was determined in a study of molecular identifiers for immune sequencing clone quantification. TCRdb re-analysed the PCR reads in MiXCR, keeping a single row per CDR3 protein. The sample has over 600,000 distinct CDR3 sequences, 15% to 20% seen once. This CDR3 spans 15 amino acids. Unmatched junction bases numbered 7, after V lost 8 bases and J lost 4 bases. In germline, CDR1 is MNHEY, CDR2 SMNVEV (reference sequence). This chain joins TRBV27 and TRBJ2-7, with 14 bases that match TRBD2. Sequenced sample: naive CD8+ T cells from blood, with Jurkat cell RNA spiked in. Subset in this sample: FACS-sorted CD8+CD4-CCR7+CD45RA+ naive T cells. This TCR came from a human donor in good health. Some libraries in this study had Jurkat cell RNA spiked in. Here the CDR3 reads CASGGLAGVRYEQYF. The CDR3 nucleotides read TGTGCCAGCGGGGGACTAGCGGGAGTCAGGTACGAGCAGTACTTC.